These 6 T cell receptor beta chains originate from one sample sequenced in a study of blood T cell repertoires in COVID-19. Generated by immunoSEQ multiplex PCR, the TCRdb table keeps only in-frame clones and is missing some. The sample shows around 100,000 clones, 70% to 80% of them seen only once. Material: peripheral blood. The receptors shown here come from a man in his 70s with active or convalescent COVID-19.

The chain combines TRBV30 with TRBJ2-5, with 8 bases identical to TRBD2. CDR1 is GTSNPN, CDR2 SVGIG, per germline (reference sequence). V lost 5 bases and J lost 4; bases outside the gene matches: 9. The CDR3 has 14 amino acids. The CDR3 DNA is TGTGCCTGGGGGCCGGGAGGGGACGGAGAGACCCAGTACTTC. It specifies CAWGPGGDGETQYF.

This chain connects TRBV6-5 to TRBJ2-7; no definite D call. Trimming took 6 bases from V and 3 from J, leaving 6 bases between them. The germline V gene has CDR1 MNHEY and CDR2 SVGAGI. The CDR3 runs to 11 residues. The CDR3, as DNA: TGTGCCAGCAGGACAAACTACGAGCAGTACTTC. Translation gives CASRTNYEQYF.

The chain couples TRBV7-9 to TRBJ1-2; D remains ambiguous. Trimming removed 5 bases from V and 5 bases from J, with 9 bases in between. The CDR3 spans 12 residues. CDR1 is SEHNR, CDR2 FQNEAQ, per germline (reference sequence). The CDR3 loop reads CASSQATYGYTF. The CDR3 bases are TGTGCCAGCAGCCAAGCGACTTATGGCTACACCTTC.

In DNA form, the CDR3 reads TGTGCCAGCAGCGTGAATTCCGGGACAGGTTACGGCTACACCTTC. Protein: CASSVNSGTGYGYTF. The chain joins TRBV2 to TRBJ1-2; 8 positions match TRBD1. This CDR3 contains 15 residues. Germline V gives CDR1 SNHLY, CDR2 FYNNEI. Unmatched junction bases numbered 14, after V lost 6 bases and J lost 8 bases.

This clone was seen only a few times. V and J are TRBV10-3 and TRBJ1-2, with 10 bases that match TRBD1. Germline V gene data show CDR1 as ENHRY and CDR2 as SYGVKD. The CDR3 has 16 residues. V was pared by 6 bases and J by 4 bases, with 11 bases of the junction left unmatched. The CDR3 loop is CAIRDRDRGFGYGYTF. In DNA, the CDR3 is TGTGCCATCAGGGACCGGGACAGGGGTTTCGGCTATGGCTACACCTTC.

The count of this clone is one. The chain combines TRBV5-1 with TRBJ2-2; TRBD1 matches 8 bases. Trimming took 5 bases from V and 5 from J; bases not matched to a gene: 11. This CDR3 spans 16 amino acids. Germline V gene data show CDR1 as SGHRS and CDR2 as YFSETQ. DNA for the CDR3: TGCGCCAGCAGTTTCACAGGGGGGAAGTTGACCGGGGAGCTGTTTTTT. It translates to CASSFTGGKLTGELFF.